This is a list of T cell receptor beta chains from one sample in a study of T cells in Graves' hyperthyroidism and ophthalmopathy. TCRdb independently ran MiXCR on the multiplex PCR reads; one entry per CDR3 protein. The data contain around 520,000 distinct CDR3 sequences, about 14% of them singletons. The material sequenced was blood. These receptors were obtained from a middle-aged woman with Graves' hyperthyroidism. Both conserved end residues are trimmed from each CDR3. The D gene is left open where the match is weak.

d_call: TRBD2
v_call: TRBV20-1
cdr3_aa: SARDTTGGGYEQY

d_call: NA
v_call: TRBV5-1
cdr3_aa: ASSSRTTYGQY

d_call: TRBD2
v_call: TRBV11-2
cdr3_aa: ASTPLGSGRRETQY

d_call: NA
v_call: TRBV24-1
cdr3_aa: ATSDLLLGSGELF

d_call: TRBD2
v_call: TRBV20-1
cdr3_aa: SAETGTSGSRYEQY

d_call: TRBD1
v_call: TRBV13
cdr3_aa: ASSLGGTGGSPLH

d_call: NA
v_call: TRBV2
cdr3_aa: ASSVNTEAS

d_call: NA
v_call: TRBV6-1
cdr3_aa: ASSYGLGVGFTGELF

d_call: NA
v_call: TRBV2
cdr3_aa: ASSRETQY

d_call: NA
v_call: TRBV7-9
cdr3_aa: ASSGQGYLTYEQY

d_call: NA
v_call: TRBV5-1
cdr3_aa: ASSLELFGAGGELF

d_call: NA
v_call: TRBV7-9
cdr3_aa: ASSLATGGGTDTQY

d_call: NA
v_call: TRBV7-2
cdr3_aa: ASSSGNARETQY

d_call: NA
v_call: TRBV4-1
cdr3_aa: ASSQVGGVYEQY

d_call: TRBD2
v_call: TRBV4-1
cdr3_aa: ASSQPGLAGYYEQY

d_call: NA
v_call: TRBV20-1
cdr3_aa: SAESYYGYT

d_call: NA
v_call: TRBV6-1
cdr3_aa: ASSEPGLFSSYEQY

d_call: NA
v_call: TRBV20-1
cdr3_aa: SAPAEVTREQY

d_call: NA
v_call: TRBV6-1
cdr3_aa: ASSEMTALYEQY

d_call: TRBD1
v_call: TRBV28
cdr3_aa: ASSFYGTGNNEQY

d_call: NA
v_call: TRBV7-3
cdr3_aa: ASSSQGDTIY

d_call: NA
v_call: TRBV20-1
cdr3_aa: SASSSPQPQH

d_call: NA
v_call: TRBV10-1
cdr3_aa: ASRPLNRAVIGFKDTQY